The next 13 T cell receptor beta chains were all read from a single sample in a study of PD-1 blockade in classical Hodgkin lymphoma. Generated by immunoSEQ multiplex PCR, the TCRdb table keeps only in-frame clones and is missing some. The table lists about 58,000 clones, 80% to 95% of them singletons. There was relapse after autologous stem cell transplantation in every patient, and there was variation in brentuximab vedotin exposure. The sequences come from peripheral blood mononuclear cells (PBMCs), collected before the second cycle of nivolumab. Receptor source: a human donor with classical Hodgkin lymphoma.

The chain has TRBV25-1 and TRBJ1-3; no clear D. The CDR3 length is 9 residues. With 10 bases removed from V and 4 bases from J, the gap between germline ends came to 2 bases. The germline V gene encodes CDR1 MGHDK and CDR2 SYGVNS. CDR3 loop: CATGNTIYF. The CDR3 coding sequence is TGTGCCACCGGAAACACCATATATTTT.

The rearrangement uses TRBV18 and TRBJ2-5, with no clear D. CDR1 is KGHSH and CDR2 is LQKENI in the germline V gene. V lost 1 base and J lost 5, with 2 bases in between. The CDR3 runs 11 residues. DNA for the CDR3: TGTGCCAGCTCACCACTGGAGACCCAGTACTTC. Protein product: CASSPLETQYF.

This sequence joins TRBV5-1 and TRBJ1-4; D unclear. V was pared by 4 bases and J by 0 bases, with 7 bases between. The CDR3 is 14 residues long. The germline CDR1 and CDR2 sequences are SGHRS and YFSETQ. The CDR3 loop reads CASSEDSTNEKLFF. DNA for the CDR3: TGCGCCAGCAGCGAGGACTCAACTAATGAAAAACTGTTTTTT.

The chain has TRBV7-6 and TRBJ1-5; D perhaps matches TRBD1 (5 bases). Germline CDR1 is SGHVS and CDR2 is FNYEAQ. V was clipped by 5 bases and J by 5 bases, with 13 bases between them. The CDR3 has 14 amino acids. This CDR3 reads CASSTAEGDQPQHF. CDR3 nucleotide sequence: TGTGCCAGCAGCACGGCCGAAGGGGATCAGCCCCAGCATTTT.

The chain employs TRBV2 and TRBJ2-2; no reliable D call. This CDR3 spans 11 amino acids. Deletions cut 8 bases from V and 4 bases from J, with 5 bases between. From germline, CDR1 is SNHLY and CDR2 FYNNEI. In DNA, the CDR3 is TGTGCCAGCTCCCCCACCGGGGAGCTGTTTTTT. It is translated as CASSPTGELFF.

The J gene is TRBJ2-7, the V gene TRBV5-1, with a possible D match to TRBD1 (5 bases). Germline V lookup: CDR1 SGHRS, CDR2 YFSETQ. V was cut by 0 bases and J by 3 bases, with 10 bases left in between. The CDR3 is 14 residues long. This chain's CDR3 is CASSLGQGSYEQYF. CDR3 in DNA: TGCGCCAGCAGCTTGGGCCAGGGTAGCTACGAGCAGTACTTC.

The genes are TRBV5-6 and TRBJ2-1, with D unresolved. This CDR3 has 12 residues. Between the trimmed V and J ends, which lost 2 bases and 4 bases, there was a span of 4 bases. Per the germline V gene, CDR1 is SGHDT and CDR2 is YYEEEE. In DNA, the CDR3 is TGTGCCAGCAGCTTAAGGTACAATGAGCAGTTCTTC. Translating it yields CASSLRYNEQFF. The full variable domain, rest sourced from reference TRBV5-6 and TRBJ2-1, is DAGVTQSPTHLIKTRGQQVTLRCSPKSGHDTVSWYQQALGQGPQFIFQYYEEEERQRGNFPDRFSGHQFPNYSSELNVNALLLGDSALYLCASSLRYNEQFFGPGTRLTVL.

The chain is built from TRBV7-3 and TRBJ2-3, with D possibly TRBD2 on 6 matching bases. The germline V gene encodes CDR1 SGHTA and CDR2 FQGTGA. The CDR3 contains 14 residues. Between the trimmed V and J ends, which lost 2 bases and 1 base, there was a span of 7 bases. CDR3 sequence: CASSLGTGTDTQYF. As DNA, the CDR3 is TGTGCCAGCAGCTTAGGGACTGGCACAGATACGCAGTATTTT.

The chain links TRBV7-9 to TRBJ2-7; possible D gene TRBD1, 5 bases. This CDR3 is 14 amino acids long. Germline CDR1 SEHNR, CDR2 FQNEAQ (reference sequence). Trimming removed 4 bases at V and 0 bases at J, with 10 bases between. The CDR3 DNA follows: TGTGCCAGCAGCTCGACAGAAACCTCCTACGAGCAGTACTTC. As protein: CASSSTETSYEQYF.

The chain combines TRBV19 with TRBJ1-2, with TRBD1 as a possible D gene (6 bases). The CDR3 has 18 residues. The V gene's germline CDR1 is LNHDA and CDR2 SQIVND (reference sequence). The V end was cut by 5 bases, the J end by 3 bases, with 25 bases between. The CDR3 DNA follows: TGTGCCAGTAGTCCATACCGGGACACAGGCATTAGGGACTATGGCTACACCTTC. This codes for CASSPYRDTGIRDYGYTF.

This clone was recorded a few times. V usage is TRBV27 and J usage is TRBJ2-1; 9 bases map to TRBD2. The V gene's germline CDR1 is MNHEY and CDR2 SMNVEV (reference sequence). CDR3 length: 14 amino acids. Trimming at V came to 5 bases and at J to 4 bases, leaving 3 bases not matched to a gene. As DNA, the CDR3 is TGTGCCAGCAGTGGGCTAGCGGGATACAATGAGCAGTTCTTC. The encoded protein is CASSGLAGYNEQFF.

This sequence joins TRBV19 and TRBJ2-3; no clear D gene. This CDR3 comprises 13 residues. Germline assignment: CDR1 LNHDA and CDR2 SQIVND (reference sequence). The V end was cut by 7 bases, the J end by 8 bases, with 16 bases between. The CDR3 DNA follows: TGTGCCAGTAACCGGTTAGCAGGCGCTACGCAGTATTTT. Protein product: CASNRLAGATQYF.

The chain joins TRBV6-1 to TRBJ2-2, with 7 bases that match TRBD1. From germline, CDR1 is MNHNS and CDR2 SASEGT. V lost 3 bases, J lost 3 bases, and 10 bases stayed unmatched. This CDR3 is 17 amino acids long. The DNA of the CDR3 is TGTGCCAGCAGTGATCATACAGGGGCCCCCTACACCGGGGAGCTGTTTTTT. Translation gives CASSDHTGAPYTGELFF.